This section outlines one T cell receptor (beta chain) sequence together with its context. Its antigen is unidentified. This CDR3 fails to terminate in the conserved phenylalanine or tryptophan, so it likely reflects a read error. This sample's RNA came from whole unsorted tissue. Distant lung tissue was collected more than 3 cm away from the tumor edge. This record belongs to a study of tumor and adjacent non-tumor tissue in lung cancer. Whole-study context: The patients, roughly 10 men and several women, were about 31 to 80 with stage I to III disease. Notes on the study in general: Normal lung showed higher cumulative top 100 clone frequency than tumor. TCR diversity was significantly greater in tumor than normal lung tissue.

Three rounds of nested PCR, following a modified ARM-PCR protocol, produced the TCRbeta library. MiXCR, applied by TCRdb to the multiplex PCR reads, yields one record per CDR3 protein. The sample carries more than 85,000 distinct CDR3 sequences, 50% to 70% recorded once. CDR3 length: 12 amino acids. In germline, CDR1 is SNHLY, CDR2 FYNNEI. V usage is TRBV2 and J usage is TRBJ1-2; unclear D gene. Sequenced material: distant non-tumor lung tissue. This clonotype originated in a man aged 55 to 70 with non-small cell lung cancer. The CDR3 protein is CGSSVRRAGYTL. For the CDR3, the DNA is TGTGGCAGCAGTGTCCGGAGGGCGGGCTACACCTTG.